This entry lists 23 T cell receptor beta chains sequenced from one sample in a study of vaccination and CD4 T cells after COVID-19. One entry per CDR3 protein, called by TCRdb with MiXCR from the PCR reads. The sample consists of about 21,000 distinct CDR3 sequences, less than 75% of them appearing once. The sample in question was CD4+ T cells from blood, obtained before SARS-CoV-2 vaccination. The source of these receptors is a human donor who had recovered from COVID-19.

This chain joins TRBV18 and TRBJ1-2, with a weak D call TRBD1 (6 bases). The V gene's germline CDR1 is KGHSH and CDR2 LQKENI. Trimming left V 0 bases short and J 0 bases short, with 14 bases between. The CDR3 covers 17 residues. The CDR3 protein is CASSPPVGGQPNYGYTF. DNA for the CDR3: TGTGCCAGCTCACCACCGGTAGGGGGGCAGCCTAACTATGGCTACACCTTC.

This rearrangement joins TRBV6-5 to TRBJ1-2; 7 nucleotides line up with TRBD1. The CDR3 consists of 14 residues. After removal of 2 bases from V and 8 bases from J, the junction contained 8 bases not matched to a gene. CDR1 is MNHEY, CDR2 SVGAGI, per germline. The DNA for the CDR3 is TGTGCCAGCAGTTACCTCACAGGGGACAGAGGCTACACCTTC. Protein product: CASSYLTGDRGYTF.

The CDR3 coding sequence is TGTGCCAGCAGCTTAGGGCGTAGGGAGCGGGAGACCCAGTACTTC. Translation gives CASSLGRRERETQYF. This chain joins TRBV11-3 and TRBJ2-5, with D possibly TRBD2 on 5 matching bases. CDR3 length equals 15 residues. Germline assignment: CDR1 SGHNT and CDR2 YENEEA. V lost 1 base to trimming and J lost 5 bases, with 14 bases between them.

V gene TRBV6-5 combines with J gene TRBJ2-4; D may match TRBD1 or TRBD2 (7 bases each). Deletions cut 1 base from V and 9 bases from J, with 16 bases between. CDR1 and CDR2 from the germline V gene are MNHEY and SVGAGI. CDR3 length: 15 amino acids. The CDR3 DNA is TGTGCCAGCAGTTACTTAGCTGACAGGGAGGGCATTCAGTACTTC. Its protein product is CASSYLADREGIQYF.

In the case of this clonotype: Its ends do not fully match the called genes, so a read error is possible. The genes are TRBV7-2 and TRBJ1-3; possible D gene TRBD1, 5 bases. Germline V CDR1 and CDR2: SGHTA, FQGNSA. This CDR3 region has 12 residues. This CDR3 is CASGFGGDTIYF. CDR3 coding DNA: TGTGCCAGCGGCTTCGGGGGGGACACCATATATTTT.

The gene calls are TRBV29-1 and TRBJ2-3, with TRBD2 identical over 8 bases. This CDR3 is 15 amino acids long. Germline-derived CDR1 and CDR2 are SQVTM and ANQGSEA. The V and J ends lost 6 bases and 1 base, in that order; junction bases with no gene match: 9. CDR3 in amino acids: CSVWSLAGGTDTQYF. The CDR3 nucleotides are TGCAGCGTGTGGAGCCTAGCGGGCGGCACAGATACGCAGTATTTT.

This clonotype has just a few counts. This rearrangement joins TRBV27 to TRBJ2-1, with D perhaps TRBD2 (6 bases). V lost 5 bases and J 6 bases, leaving 14 bases between the germline ends. Looked up from germline, CDR1 is MNHEY and CDR2 is SMNVEV (reference sequence). The CDR3 has 14 residues. The CDR3 DNA follows: TGTGCCAGCAGTCCGGGACTGGTGGGCAATGAGCAGTTCTTC. Translating gives CASSPGLVGNEQFF.

The chain has TRBV7-3 and TRBJ2-2, with 8 bases matching TRBD2. The CDR3 length is 16 residues. The ends lost 2 bases at V and 4 bases at J; junction bases unmatched: 6. From germline, CDR1 is SGHTA and CDR2 FQGTGA. Here the CDR3 DNA reads TGTGCCAGCAGCTTAGGCGGGAGGACGGGCACCGGGGAGCTGTTTTTT. It encodes CASSLGGRTGTGELFF. Full variable domain (outside the CDR3, taken from reference TRBV7-3 and TRBJ2-2): GAGVSQTPSNKVTEKGKYVELRCDPISGHTALYWYRQSLGQGPEFLIYFQGTGAADDSGLPNDRFFAVRPEGSVSTLKIQRTERGDSAVYLCASSLGGRTGTGELFFGEGSRLTVL.

The chain carries TRBV7-6 and TRBJ2-5, with unresolved D. CDR1 is SGHVS, CDR2 FNYEAQ, per germline. This CDR3 is built from 15 residues. The V gene lost 1 base and the J gene lost 2 bases, with 11 bases spanning the gap. The CDR3 spells CASSLVADLQETQYF. In DNA, the CDR3 is TGTGCCAGCAGCTTAGTGGCGGACCTACAAGAGACCCAGTACTTC. Using reference TRBV7-6 and TRBJ2-5 for the parts outside the CDR3, the full variable domain is GAGVSQSPRYKVTKRGQDVALRCDPISGHVSLYWYRQALGQGPEFLTYFNYEAQQDKSGLPNDRFSAERPEGSISTLTIQRTEQRDSAMYRCASSLVADLQETQYFGPGTRLLVL.

CDR3 in DNA: TGTGCCAGCAGTTACCTCACAGGGGGCAGAGGCTACACCTTC. It yields the protein CASSYLTGGRGYTF. The rearrangement links TRBV6-5 to TRBJ1-2; 9 nucleotides agree with TRBD1. J gave up 8 bases and V 2 bases, and 6 bases lay outside the gene matches. This CDR3 spans 14 amino acids. The germline gives CDR1 MNHEY, CDR2 SVGAGI.

A single count supports this clonotype. The chain employs TRBV7-2 and TRBJ2-1, with 10 bases matching TRBD2. The CDR3 loop spans 15 amino acids. J was trimmed by 2 bases and V by 7 bases; bases with no gene match: 5. Germline CDR1 reads SGHTA; CDR2 reads FQGNSA. The CDR3 coding sequence is TGTGCCAGCAACTCAGCGGGAGGGCCCTACAATGAGCAGTTCTTC. This translates into CASNSAGGPYNEQFF.

The rearrangement links TRBV7-6 to TRBJ1-1, with no clear D. CDR3 length: 15 amino acids. Germline CDR1 reads SGHVS; CDR2 reads FNYEAQ. Trimming took off 5 bases at V and 0 bases at J, with 13 bases between the two ends. The CDR3 spells CASSPTVTVNTEAFF. CDR3 sequence (DNA): TGTGCCAGCAGCCCAACCGTGACGGTGAACACTGAAGCTTTCTTT.

This chain uses TRBV2 with TRBJ2-3; 7 positions agree with TRBD1. With 7 bases clipped from V and 4 bases from J, the junction kept 8 bases outside the gene matches. This CDR3 spans 14 amino acids. The germline V gene encodes CDR1 SNHLY and CDR2 FYNNEI. This chain's CDR3 is CASTVTGSPDTQYF. As DNA, the CDR3 is TGTGCCAGCACTGTGACAGGGTCTCCAGATACGCAGTATTTT. Full variable domain (outside the CDR3, taken from reference TRBV2 and TRBJ2-3): EPEVTQTPSHQVTQMGQEVILRCVPISNHLYFYWYRQILGQKVEFLVSFYNNEISEKSEIFDDQFSVERPDGSNFTLKIRSTKLEDSAMYFCASTVTGSPDTQYFGPGTRLTVL.

The table lists this clonotype with a few counts. The rearrangement uses TRBV11-1 and TRBJ2-7; D gene uncertain. The V gene lost 1 base and the J gene lost 5 bases, with 12 bases spanning the gap. The germline V gene encodes CDR1 SGHAT and CDR2 FQDESV (reference sequence). The CDR3 contains 14 residues. CDR3 sequence: CASSLDPFTDEQYF. CDR3 sequence (DNA): TGTGCCAGCAGCTTAGACCCCTTTACGGACGAGCAGTACTTC.

V and J are TRBV2 and TRBJ1-5; TRBD1 agrees at 8 bases. V dropped 7 bases and J dropped 2; count of bases not matched to a gene: 7. The CDR3 spans 15 residues. The germline V gene encodes CDR1 SNHLY and CDR2 FYNNEI. CDR3 amino acids: CASTKLTGGNQPQHF. The CDR3 DNA follows: TGTGCCAGCACCAAACTGACAGGGGGCAATCAGCCCCAGCATTTT.

This clonotype was observed a handful of times. This sequence joins TRBV30 and TRBJ1-6; D call uncertain. V lost 4 bases and J 8 bases, leaving 12 bases between the germline ends. The CDR3 loop spans 13 amino acids. Germline V gene lookup returns CDR1 GTSNPN and CDR2 SVGIG (reference sequence). As DNA, the CDR3 is TGTGCCTGGAATAGACGGGAGCATTCACCCCTCCACTTT. As protein: CAWNRREHSPLHF.

This sequence joins TRBV12-1 and TRBJ1-1; TRBD1 was called by the table and not checked on the DNA. TRBV12-1 is classified as a pseudogene. CDR3 size: 19 residues. CDR3: CASSFDSRASYKLNTEAFF. The CDR3 nucleotides are TGTGCCAGCAGCTTTGATTCCCGAGCCAGTTACAAATTGAACACTGAAGCTTTCTTT.

J is TRBJ2-3 and V is TRBV20-1; 7 bases line up with TRBD1. Unmatched junction bases numbered 9, after V lost 5 bases and J lost 1 base. The CDR3 runs 15 residues. Germline assignment: CDR1 DFQATT and CDR2 SNEGSKA (reference sequence). Here the CDR3 DNA reads TGCAGTGCTGTCGCATCCGGACAGGGCACAGATACGCAGTATTTT. Its translation is CSAVASGQGTDTQYF.

The chain couples TRBV6-1 to TRBJ2-3, with 7 bases matching TRBD1. The CDR3 covers 17 residues. V dropped 8 bases and J dropped 7; count of bases not matched to a gene: 21. Germline CDR1 MNHNS, CDR2 SASEGT. In nucleotides, the CDR3 is TGTGCCAGCCACTATCCCGGACCAGGACAGGAGAAGAATACGCAGTATTTT. As protein: CASHYPGPGQEKNTQYF.

The rearrangement joins TRBV6-1 to TRBJ2-3; no reliable D call. Germline assignment: CDR1 MNHNS and CDR2 SASEGT. V lost 3 bases, J lost 1 base, and 14 bases lay in between. The CDR3 loop spans 16 amino acids. The CDR3 loop is CASSDGPRRGTDTQYF. For the CDR3, the DNA is TGTGCCAGCAGTGACGGGCCAAGACGGGGCACAGATACGCAGTATTTT.

The J gene is TRBJ1-1, the V gene TRBV28; the D is unclear. V was shortened by 7 bases and J by 1 base, with 7 bases between the two germline ends. This CDR3 is built from 12 residues. The V gene's germline CDR1 is MDHEN and CDR2 SYDVKM. The chain's CDR3 is CASTLGNTEAFF. The CDR3 DNA reads as TGTGCCAGCACCTTAGGGAACACTGAAGCTTTCTTT.

The chain joins TRBV6-1 to TRBJ2-1; D is uncertain. The CDR3 extends over 15 amino acids. Between the trimmed V and J ends, which lost 7 bases and 4 bases, there was a span of 17 bases. Germline assignment: CDR1 MNHNS and CDR2 SASEGT. For the CDR3, the DNA is TGTGCCAGCAAGTTCGCCCTTTTTGATTACAATGAGCAGTTCTTC. Protein product: CASKFALFDYNEQFF.

The chain is built from TRBV20-1 and TRBJ2-3; D is tentatively TRBD1 or TRBD2 (6 bases each). V lost 0 bases and J lost 4, with 17 bases in between. Germline loops: CDR1 DFQATT, CDR2 SNEGSKA (reference sequence). The CDR3 is 16 amino acids. CDR3 bases: TGCAGTGCTAGAGACCCCTCACGGGGGCAGGCAGATACGCAGTATTTT. This encodes CSARDPSRGQADTQYF.